The present T cell receptor beta chain was sequenced within a study of CD8 T cells in Susac syndrome. Broader study findings: Clonal expansion of Susac CD8+ cells peaked in TEMRA cells, and it also peaked in active patients.

This clonotype came up once. Its target is not known. CDR1 and CDR2 from the germline V gene are DFQATT and SNEGSKA (reference sequence). Deletions cut 2 bases from V and 6 bases from J, with 21 bases between. The CDR3 is 16 amino acids. The Susac syndrome patients fit the recently defined diagnostic criteria for definite or probable disease. Through negative isolation, CD4+ and CD8+ T cells were obtained, while TEMRA cells were enriched using FACS. RNA in amounts of roughly 0.5 to 1 ug was reverse transcribed with random hexamers. TCRdb fed the immunoSEQ multiplex PCR reads into MiXCR, producing one record per CDR3 protein. The profile shows 70,000 to 100,000 distinct CDR3 sequences, approximately 96% of them singletons.

The clonotype comes from a human donor with Susac syndrome. This chain connects TRBV20-1 to TRBJ2-3; D perhaps matches TRBD2 (5 bases). The sample comprised CD8+ T cells from PBMCs. The CDR3 spells CSARPYNSAGGDTQYF. CDR3 nucleotides: TGCAGTGCTAGACCCTACAACAGTGCGGGTGGGGATACGCAGTATTTT.